This T cell receptor beta chain was recorded in a study of shared clonotypes between healthy human individuals. At the level of the study: A donor's plate count was three for CD4 naive and three for CD4 memory; CD8 naive had two and CD8 memory one.

Some clones are missing from TCRdb's copy, which holds only in-frame ones; the method was immunoSEQ multiplex PCR. In the table there are over 850,000 clones, approximately 78% of which are singletons. This clone came up once. The CDR3 length is 17 residues. Germline V gives CDR1 KGHSH, CDR2 LQKENI. V lost 3 bases and J lost 0; bases outside the gene matches: 9. The chain recombines TRBV18 with TRBJ2-3; TRBD1 aligns across 7 bases. The clonotype originates from a man between 18 and 35 years old in good health. Some clones in this sample may be carry-over from other donors' samples. Source material: memory CD4+ T cells from PBMCs. Subset indicated: CD45RA-negative fraction. CDR3 DNA sequence: TGTGCCAGCTCACCGTTGACAGGGTACTCTAGCACAGATACGCAGTATTTT. Its translation: CASSPLTGYSSTDTQYF.